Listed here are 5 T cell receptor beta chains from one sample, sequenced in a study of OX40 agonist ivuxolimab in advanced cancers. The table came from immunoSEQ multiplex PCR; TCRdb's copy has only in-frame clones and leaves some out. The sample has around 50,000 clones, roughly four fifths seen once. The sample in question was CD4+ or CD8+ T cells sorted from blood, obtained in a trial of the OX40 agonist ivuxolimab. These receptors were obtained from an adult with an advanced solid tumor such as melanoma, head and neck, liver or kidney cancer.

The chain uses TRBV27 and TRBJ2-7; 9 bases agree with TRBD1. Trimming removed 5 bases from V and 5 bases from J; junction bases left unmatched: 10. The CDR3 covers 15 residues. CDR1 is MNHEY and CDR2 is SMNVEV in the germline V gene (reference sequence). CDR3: CASSPYRGLVDEQYF. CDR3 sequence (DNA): TGTGCCAGCAGTCCTTACAGGGGGCTGGTCGACGAGCAGTACTTC.

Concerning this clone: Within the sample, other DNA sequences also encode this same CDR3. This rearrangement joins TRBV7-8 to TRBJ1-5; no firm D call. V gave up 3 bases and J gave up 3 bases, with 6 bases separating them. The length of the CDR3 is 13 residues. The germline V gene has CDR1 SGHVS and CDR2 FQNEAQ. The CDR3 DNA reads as TGTGCCAGCAGCTTCCAGTCCAATCAGCCCCAGCATTTT. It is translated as CASSFQSNQPQHF.

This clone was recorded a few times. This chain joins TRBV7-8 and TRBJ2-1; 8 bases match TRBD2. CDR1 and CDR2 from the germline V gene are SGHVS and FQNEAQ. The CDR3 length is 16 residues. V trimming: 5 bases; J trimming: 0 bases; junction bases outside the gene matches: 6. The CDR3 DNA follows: TGTGCCAGCAGCCCGACTAGCGCCAGCTCCTACAATGAGCAGTTCTTC. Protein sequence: CASSPTSASSYNEQFF.

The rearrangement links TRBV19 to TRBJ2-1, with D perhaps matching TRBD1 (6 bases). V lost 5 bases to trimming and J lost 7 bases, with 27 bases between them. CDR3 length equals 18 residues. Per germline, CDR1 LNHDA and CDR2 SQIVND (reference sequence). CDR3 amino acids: CASSLSISLLDRSNEQFF. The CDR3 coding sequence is TGTGCCAGTAGTCTCTCGATTTCCCTACTCGACAGGTCGAATGAGCAGTTCTTC.

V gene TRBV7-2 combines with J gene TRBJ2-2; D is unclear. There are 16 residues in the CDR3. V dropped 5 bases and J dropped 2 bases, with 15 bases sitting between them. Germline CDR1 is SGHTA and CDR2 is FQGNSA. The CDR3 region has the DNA TGTGCCAGCAGCCAGTCGTTAAGGCGTAACACCGGGGAGCTGTTTTTT. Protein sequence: CASSQSLRRNTGELFF.